These 6 T cell receptor beta chains came from one sample sequenced in a study of OX40 agonist ivuxolimab in advanced cancers. This table comes from immunoSEQ multiplex PCR, and its TCRdb copy is limited to in-frame clones, with some not included. The sample holds roughly 66,000 clones, around 83% seen once. Here the sequenced sample was CD4+ or CD8+ T cells sorted from blood, taken in a trial of the OX40 agonist ivuxolimab. These receptors were collected from an adult with an advanced solid tumor such as melanoma, head and neck, liver or kidney cancer.

The V gene is TRBV5-5, the J gene TRBJ2-7; D not resolved. Germline CDR1 is SGHKS and CDR2 is YYEKEE (reference sequence). Trimming shortened V by 4 bases and J by 6 bases, and 11 bases separated the two germline ends. The CDR3 contains 12 residues. The CDR3 here is CASSHTSGEQYF. The CDR3 bases are TGTGCCAGCAGCCACACGTCGGGCGAGCAGTACTTC.

The chain is built from TRBV7-7 and TRBJ2-2; D not certain. The CDR3 is made up of 14 amino acids. Germline V gene sequence: CDR1 SSHAT, CDR2 FNYEAQ (reference sequence). The V end lost 2 bases, the J end lost 1 base, and 5 bases lay between the germline ends. The chain's CDR3 is CASSLSGNTGELFF. CDR3 DNA: TGTGCCAGCAGCTTATCAGGGAACACCGGGGAGCTGTTTTTT.

The CDR3: CASSFQGGRTDTQYF. The CDR3 DNA sequence: TGCGCCAGCAGCTTCCAAGGGGGCCGCACAGATACGCAGTATTTT. This chain connects TRBV5-1 to TRBJ2-3, with 7 bases fitting TRBD1. The length of the CDR3 is 15 residues. The germline V gene encodes CDR1 SGHRS and CDR2 YFSETQ. V was clipped by 2 bases and J by 1 base; unmatched bases: 4.

The CDR3 bases are TGTGCCATCAGTGGAGACAGGGCCTCTGGGGCCAACGTCCTGACTTTC. It specifies CAISGDRASGANVLTF. The chain links TRBV10-3 to TRBJ2-6; the match to TRBD1 covers 7 bases. CDR1 and CDR2 from the germline V gene are ENHRY and SYGVKD. This CDR3 comprises 16 residues. Unmatched junction bases numbered 3, after V lost 4 bases and J lost 0 bases.

In its sample, this clone was seen a few times. V usage is TRBV11-1 and J usage is TRBJ2-6; D remains unclear. The germline V and J ends were trimmed by 1 base and 0 bases, with 13 bases remaining between them. Germline CDR1 is SGHAT and CDR2 is FQDESV (reference sequence). CDR3 length: 18 residues. CDR3 amino acids: CASSLGKITSSGANVLTF. In DNA, the CDR3 is TGTGCCAGCAGCTTAGGGAAGATTACCAGCTCTGGGGCCAACGTCCTGACTTTC.

V usage is TRBV27 and J usage is TRBJ1-5; 8 bases are a match to TRBD1. The junction had 8 bases not matched to a gene; V was cut back by 2 bases and J by 5 bases. CDR1 and CDR2 from the germline V gene are MNHEY and SMNVEV (reference sequence). The CDR3 length is 16 residues. Here the CDR3 DNA reads TGTGCCAGCAGTTTAATCGGACAGGGACGAGATCAGCCCCAGCATTTT. Its translation is CASSLIGQGRDQPQHF.